The clone carrying this TCR beta chain was seen a few times. Its antigen is as yet unknown. The V gene's germline CDR1 is SGHAT and CDR2 FQNNGV. CDR3 length: 14 residues. V lost 3 bases and J lost 2, with 8 bases in between. The record originates from a study of T cells in localized non-small cell lung cancer. Overall study results and limits: Sequencing involved a lone tumor region, leaving heterogeneity possible. A denser population of T cells in blood accompanied longer overall survival. Within adjacent lung there appeared a median 57 of the top 100 tumor clones.

Libraries were prepared by immunoSEQ multiplex PCR; TCRdb keeps only in-frame clonotypes and omits some of them. The top ten clones hold approximately 15% of a sample with tens of thousands of clones, around 80% of them seen once. The source is an older male donor with stage III squamous cell lung carcinoma. The chain combines TRBV11-2 with TRBJ2-1; the D gene could be TRBD1 or TRBD2 (5 bases each). Material: peripheral blood, obtained before any cancer treatment. Here the CDR3 reads CASSFRGTYNEQFF. The CDR3 DNA is TGTGCCAGCAGCTTCCGGGGCACCTACAATGAGCAGTTCTTC.